This T cell receptor (beta chain) was sequenced during a study of tissue T cells after allogeneic stem cell transplantation. Findings and caveats of the study: Limitations included a small, clinically heterogeneous cohort and limited sampling depth. In patients and mice, blood and spleen missed much of tissue repertoire. TCR repertoires tracked anatomic similarity, regardless of disease or transplant status.

Concerning this clone itself: Its antigen is not known. Genes and germline come from the mouse. The observed sequence ends 1 residue before the CDR3 terminus, with the missing tail filled in from the germline J gene.

TCRdb's table, derived via immunoSEQ multiplex PCR, lists solely in-frame clones and lacks some. The sample contains some 47,000 clones, 73% of which appear only once. This CDR3 has 12 amino acids. Germline CDR1 KGHPV, CDR2 FQNQEV (reference sequence). Trimming removed 4 bases at V and 5 bases at J, with 8 bases between. Specimen: sorted cells pooled from one or two spleens. The receptor's source is a pool of C57BL/6 mice in good health. The chain joins TRBV26 to TRBJ1-1, with D possibly TRBD1 on 6 matching bases. CDR3 DNA, as far as it was read: TGTGCCAGCAGTCCTCAGGGGACAGAAGTCTTC. It is translated as CASSPQGTEVF. The entire CDR3 is CASSPQGTEVFF. Full variable domain (rest looked up from reference TRBV26 and TRBJ1-1): NSKVIQTPRYLVKGQGQKAKMRCIPEKGHPVVFWYQQNKNNEFKFLINFQNQEVLQQIDMTEKRFSAECPSNSPCSLEIQSSEAGDSALYLCASSPQGTEVFFGKGTRLTVV.